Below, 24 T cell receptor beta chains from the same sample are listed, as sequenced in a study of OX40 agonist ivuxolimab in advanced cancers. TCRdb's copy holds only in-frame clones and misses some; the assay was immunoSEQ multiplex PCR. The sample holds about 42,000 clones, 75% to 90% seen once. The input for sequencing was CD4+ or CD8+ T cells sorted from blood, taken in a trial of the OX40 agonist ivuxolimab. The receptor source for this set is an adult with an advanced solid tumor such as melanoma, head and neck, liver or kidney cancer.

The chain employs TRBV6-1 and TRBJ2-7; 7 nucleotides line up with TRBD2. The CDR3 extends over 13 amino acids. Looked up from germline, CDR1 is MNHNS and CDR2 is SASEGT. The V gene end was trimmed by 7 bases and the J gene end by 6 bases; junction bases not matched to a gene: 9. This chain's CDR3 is CASTRSGAFEQYV. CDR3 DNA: TGTGCCAGCACAAGAAGCGGGGCATTCGAGCAGTACGTC.

DNA for the CDR3: TGTGCCAGCAGTGACGTAGGGTCGGGCCCCTCTGGGGCCAACGTCCTGACTTTC. This encodes CASSDVGSGPSGANVLTF. This chain joins TRBV6-1 and TRBJ2-6; D is undetermined. The CDR3 contains 18 residues. Germline-derived CDR1 and CDR2 are MNHNS and SASEGT. Trimming stripped 3 bases from V and 0 bases from J, with 15 bases between.

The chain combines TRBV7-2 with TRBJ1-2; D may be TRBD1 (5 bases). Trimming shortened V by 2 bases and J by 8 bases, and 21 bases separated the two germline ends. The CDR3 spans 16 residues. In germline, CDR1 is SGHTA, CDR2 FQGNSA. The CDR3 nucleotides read TGTGCCAGCAGCTTATGGGGGTGGGGCGAATCGGGCGGCTACACCTTC. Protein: CASSLWGWGESGGYTF.

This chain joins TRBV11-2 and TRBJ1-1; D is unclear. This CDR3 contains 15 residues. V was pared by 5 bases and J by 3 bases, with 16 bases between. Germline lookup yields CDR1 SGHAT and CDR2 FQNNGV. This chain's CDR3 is CASSQSGRGYTEAFF. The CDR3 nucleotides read TGTGCCAGCAGCCAGTCCGGGAGAGGGTACACTGAAGCTTTCTTT.

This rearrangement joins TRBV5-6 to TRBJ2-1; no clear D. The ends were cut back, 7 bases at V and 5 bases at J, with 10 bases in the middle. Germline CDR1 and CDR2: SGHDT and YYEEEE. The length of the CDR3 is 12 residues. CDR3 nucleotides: TGTGCCAGCGCCCGCGAGAACAATGAGCAGTTCTTC. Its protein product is CASARENNEQFF. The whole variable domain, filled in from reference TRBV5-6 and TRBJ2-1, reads DAGVTQSPTHLIKTRGQQVTLRCSPKSGHDTVSWYQQALGQGPQFIFQYYEEEERQRGNFPDRFSGHQFPNYSSELNVNALLLGDSALYLCASARENNEQFFGPGTRLTVL.

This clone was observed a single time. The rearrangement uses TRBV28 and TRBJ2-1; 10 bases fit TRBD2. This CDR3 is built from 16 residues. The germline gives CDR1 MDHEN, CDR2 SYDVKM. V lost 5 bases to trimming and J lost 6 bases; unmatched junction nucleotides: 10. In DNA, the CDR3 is TGTGCCAGCAGTCCCGCTCTAGCGGGAGTCTTCAATGAGCAGTTCTTC. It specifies CASSPALAGVFNEQFF.

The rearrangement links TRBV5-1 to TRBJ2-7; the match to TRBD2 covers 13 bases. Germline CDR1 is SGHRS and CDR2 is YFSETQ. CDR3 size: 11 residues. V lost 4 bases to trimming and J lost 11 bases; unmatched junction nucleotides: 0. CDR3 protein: CASSGLAGEYF. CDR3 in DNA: TGCGCCAGCAGCGGACTAGCGGGGGAGTACTTC.

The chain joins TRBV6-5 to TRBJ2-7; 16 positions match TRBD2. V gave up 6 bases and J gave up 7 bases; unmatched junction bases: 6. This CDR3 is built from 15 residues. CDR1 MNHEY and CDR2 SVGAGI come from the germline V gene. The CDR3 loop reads CASSLGTSGRGEQYF. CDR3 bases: TGTGCCAGCAGCCTTGGGACTAGCGGGAGGGGAGAGCAGTACTTC.

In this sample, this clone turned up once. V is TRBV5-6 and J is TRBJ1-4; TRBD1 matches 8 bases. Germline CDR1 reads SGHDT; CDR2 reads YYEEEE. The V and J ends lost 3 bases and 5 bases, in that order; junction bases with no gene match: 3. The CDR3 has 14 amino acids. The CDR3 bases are TGTGCCAGCAGCTGGACAGGGATCAATGAAAAACTGTTTTTT. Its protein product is CASSWTGINEKLFF. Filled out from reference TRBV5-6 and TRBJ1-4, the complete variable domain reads DAGVTQSPTHLIKTRGQQVTLRCSPKSGHDTVSWYQQALGQGPQFIFQYYEEEERQRGNFPDRFSGHQFPNYSSELNVNALLLGDSALYLCASSWTGINEKLFFGSGTQLSVL.

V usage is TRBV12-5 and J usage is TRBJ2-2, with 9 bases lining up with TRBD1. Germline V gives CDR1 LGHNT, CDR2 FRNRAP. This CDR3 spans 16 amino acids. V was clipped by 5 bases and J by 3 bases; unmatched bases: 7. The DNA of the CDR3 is TGTGCTAGTGGTCAGGACAGGGGTGCGTACACCGGGGAGCTGTTTTTT. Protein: CASGQDRGAYTGELFF.

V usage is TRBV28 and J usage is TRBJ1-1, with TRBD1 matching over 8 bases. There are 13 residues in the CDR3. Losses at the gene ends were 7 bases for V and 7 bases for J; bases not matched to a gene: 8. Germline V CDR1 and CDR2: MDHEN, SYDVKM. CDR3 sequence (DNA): TGTGCCAGCATCGATCGGACAGGGCTTGAAGCTTTCTTT. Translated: CASIDRTGLEAFF. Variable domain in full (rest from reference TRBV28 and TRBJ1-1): DVKVTQSSRYLVKRTGEKVFLECVQDMDHENMFWYRQDPGLGLRLIYFSYDVKMKEKGDIPEGYSVSREKKERFSLILESASTNQTSMYLCASIDRTGLEAFFGQGTRLTVV.

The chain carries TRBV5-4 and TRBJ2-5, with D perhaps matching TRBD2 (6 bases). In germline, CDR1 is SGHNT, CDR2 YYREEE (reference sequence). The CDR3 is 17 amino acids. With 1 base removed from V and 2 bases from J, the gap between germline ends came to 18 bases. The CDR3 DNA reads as TGTGCCAGCAGCTTGATGTATGGAGGGAGAGGTCAAGAGACCCAGTACTTC. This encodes CASSLMYGGRGQETQYF.

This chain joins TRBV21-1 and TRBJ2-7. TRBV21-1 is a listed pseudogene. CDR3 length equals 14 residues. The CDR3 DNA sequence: TGTGCCAGCAGCAACCTGGACCCTCCGGTCGAGCAGTACGTC. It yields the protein CASSNLDPPVEQYV.

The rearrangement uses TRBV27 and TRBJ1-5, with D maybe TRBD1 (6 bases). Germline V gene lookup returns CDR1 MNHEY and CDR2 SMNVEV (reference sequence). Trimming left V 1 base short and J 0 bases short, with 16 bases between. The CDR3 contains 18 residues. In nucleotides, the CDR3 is TGTGCCAGCAGTTTATTCGGGGGGCCTACAGTTAGCAATCAGCCCCAGCATTTT. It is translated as CASSLFGGPTVSNQPQHF.

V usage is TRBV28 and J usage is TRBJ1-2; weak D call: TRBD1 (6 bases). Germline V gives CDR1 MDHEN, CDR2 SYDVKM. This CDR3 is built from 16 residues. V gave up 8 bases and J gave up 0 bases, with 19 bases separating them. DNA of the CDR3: TGTGCCAGCGAGACCCCTCGGGGGCTAGCTAACTATGGCTACACCTTC. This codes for CASETPRGLANYGYTF.

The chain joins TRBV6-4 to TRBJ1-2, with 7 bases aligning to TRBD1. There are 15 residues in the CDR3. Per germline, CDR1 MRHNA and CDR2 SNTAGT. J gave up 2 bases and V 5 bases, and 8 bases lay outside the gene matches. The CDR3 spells CASSPAGRGNYGYTF. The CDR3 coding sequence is TGTGCCAGCAGTCCTGCTGGCAGGGGGAACTATGGCTACACCTTC.

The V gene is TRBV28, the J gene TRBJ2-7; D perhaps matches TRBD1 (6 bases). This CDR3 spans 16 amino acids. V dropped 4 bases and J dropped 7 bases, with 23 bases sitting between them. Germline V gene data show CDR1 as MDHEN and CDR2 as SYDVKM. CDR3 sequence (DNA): TGTGCCAGCAGTTCAGTTGTTACAGGGCCCTTTGGGGAGCAGTACTTC. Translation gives CASSSVVTGPFGEQYF.

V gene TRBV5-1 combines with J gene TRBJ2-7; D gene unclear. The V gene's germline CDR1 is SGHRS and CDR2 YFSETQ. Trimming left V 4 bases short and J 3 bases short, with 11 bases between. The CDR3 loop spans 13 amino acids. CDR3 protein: CASSLIPSYEQYF. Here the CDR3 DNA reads TGCGCCAGCAGCCTGATCCCCAGCTACGAGCAGTACTTC.

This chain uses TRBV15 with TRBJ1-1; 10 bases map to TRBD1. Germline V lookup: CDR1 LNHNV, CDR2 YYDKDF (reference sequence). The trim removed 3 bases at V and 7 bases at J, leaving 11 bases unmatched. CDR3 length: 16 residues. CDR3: CATSSVSGTGEIEAFF. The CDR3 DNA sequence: TGTGCCACCAGCAGTGTTTCCGGGACAGGGGAAATTGAAGCTTTCTTT.

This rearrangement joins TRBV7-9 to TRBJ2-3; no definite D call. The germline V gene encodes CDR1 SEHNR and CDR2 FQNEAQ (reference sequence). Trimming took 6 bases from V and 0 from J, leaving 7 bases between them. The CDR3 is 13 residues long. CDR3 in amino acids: CASRQPSTDTQYF. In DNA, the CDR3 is TGTGCCAGCAGACAACCTAGCACAGATACGCAGTATTTT.

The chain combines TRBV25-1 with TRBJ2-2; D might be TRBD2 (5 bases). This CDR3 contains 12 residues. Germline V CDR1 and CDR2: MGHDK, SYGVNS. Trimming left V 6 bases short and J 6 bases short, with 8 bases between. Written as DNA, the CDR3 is TGTGCCAGCAGGAGGGCGGCCGGGGAGCTGTTTTTT. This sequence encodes CASRRAAGELFF.

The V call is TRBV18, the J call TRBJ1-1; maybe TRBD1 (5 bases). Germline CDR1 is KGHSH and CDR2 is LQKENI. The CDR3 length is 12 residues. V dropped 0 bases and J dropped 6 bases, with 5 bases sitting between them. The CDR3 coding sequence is TGTGCCAGCTCACCACCGGGGGCTGAAGCTTTCTTT. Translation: CASSPPGAEAFF.

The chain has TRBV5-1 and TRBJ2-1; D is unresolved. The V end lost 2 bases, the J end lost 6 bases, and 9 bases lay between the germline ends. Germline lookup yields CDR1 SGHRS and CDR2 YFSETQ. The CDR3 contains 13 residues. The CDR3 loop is CASSFLVTNEQFF. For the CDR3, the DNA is TGCGCCAGCAGCTTCCTAGTCACCAATGAGCAGTTCTTC.

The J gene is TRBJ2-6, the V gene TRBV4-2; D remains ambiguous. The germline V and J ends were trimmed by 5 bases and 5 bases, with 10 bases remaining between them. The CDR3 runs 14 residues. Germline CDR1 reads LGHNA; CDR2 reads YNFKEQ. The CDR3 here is CASSSRSRANVLTF. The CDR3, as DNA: TGTGCCAGCAGCTCGCGTTCCCGGGCCAACGTCCTGACTTTC.